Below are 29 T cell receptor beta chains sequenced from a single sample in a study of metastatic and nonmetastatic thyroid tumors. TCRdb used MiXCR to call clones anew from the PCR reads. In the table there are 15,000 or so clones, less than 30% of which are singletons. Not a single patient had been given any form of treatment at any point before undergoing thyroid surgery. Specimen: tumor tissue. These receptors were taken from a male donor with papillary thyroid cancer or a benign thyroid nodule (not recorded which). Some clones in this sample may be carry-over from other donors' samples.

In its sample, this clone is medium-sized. The CDR3 here is CASSPGQGITNEKLFF. The CDR3 DNA reads as TGTGCCAGCTCACCCGGACAGGGGATTACTAATGAAAAACTGTTTTTT. This rearrangement joins TRBV18 to TRBJ1-4; 9 nucleotides match TRBD1. The germline V gene has CDR1 KGHSH and CDR2 LQKENI. V was pared by 3 bases and J by 2 bases, with 4 bases of the junction left unmatched. The CDR3 covers 16 residues.

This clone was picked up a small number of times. DNA for the CDR3: TGTGCCAGCAGTTACTCGATTTCCGGACCAGGGGCCAACGTCCTGACTTTC. Translated, it gives CASSYSISGPGANVLTF. The rearrangement joins TRBV6-2 or TRBV6-3 to TRBJ2-6, with unresolved D. The CDR3 runs to 17 residues. Looked up from germline, CDR1 is MNHEY and CDR2 is SVGEGT. V lost 0 bases and J lost 4, with 13 bases in between.

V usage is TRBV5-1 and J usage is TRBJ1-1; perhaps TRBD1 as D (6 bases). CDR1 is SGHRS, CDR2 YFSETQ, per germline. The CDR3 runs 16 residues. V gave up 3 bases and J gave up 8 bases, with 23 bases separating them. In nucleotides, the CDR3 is TGCGCCAGCAGCTCATCGAGGGGTACCAGGGGTCGAGAAGCTTTCTTT. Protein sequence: CASSSSRGTRGREAFF.

The chain's CDR3 is CSARRPVERGKNEQFF. CDR3 DNA sequence: TGCAGTGCTAGACGCCCTGTGGAGCGGGGGAAGAATGAGCAGTTCTTC. This chain uses TRBV20-1 with TRBJ2-1; TRBD2 aligns across 8 bases. J lost 7 bases, V lost 2 bases, and 13 bases had no gene match. Per the germline V gene, CDR1 is DFQATT and CDR2 is SNEGSKA (reference sequence). The CDR3 runs 16 residues.

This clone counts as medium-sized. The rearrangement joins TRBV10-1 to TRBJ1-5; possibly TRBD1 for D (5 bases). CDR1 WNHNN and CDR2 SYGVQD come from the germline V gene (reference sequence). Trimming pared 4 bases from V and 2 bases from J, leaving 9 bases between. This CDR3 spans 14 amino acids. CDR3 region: CASSGGDGNQPQHF. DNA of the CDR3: TGCGCCAGCAGTGGGGGGGATGGCAATCAGCCCCAGCATTTT.

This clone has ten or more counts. For the CDR3, the DNA is TGTGCCATCAGCCAGCGGGGGCCCTACACAGATACGCAGTATTTT. This encodes CAISQRGPYTDTQYF. The chain employs TRBV10-3 and TRBJ2-3; 8 positions agree with TRBD2. Germline values: CDR1 ENHRY, CDR2 SYGVKD. After removal of 6 bases from V and 2 bases from J, the junction contained 7 bases not matched to a gene. The CDR3 totals 15 residues.

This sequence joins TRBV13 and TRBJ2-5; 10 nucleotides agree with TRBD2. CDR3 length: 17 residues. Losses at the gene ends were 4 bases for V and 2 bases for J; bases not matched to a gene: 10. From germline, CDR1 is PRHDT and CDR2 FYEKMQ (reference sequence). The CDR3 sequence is CASSSRTSGSGQETQYF. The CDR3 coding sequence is TGTGCCAGCAGCTCACGGACTAGCGGTAGTGGTCAAGAGACCCAGTACTTC.

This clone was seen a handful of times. This CDR3 reads CASSYSNRRINYGYTF. For the CDR3, the DNA is TGTGCCAGCAGTTACTCAAACAGGCGCATTAACTATGGCTACACCTTC. The genes are TRBV6-2 or TRBV6-3 and TRBJ1-2, with D perhaps TRBD1 (5 bases). This CDR3 is built from 16 residues. Trimming took 0 bases from V and 1 from J, leaving 12 bases between them. Germline lookup yields CDR1 MNHEY and CDR2 SVGEGT.

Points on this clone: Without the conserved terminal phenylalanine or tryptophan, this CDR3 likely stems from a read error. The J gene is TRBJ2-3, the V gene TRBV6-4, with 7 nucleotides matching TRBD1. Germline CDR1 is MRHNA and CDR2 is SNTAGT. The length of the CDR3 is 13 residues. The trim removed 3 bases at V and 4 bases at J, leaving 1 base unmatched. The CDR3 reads CASSEGGADTQYL. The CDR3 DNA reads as TGTGCCAGCAGTGAAGGGGGCGCAGATACGCAGTATCTT.

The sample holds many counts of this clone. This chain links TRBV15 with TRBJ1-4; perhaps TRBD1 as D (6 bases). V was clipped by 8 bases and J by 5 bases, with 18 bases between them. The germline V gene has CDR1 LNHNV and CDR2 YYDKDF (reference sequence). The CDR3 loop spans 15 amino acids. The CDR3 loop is CATRVPGHGNEKLFF. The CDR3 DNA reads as TGTGCCACCCGGGTACCGGGACACGGAAATGAAAAACTGTTTTTT.

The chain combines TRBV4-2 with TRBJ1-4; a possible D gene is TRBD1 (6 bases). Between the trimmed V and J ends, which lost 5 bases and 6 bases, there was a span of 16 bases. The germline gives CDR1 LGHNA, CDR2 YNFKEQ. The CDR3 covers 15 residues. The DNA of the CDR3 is TGTGCCAGCAGCGAGGAGGAGGGGGAGCATGAAAAACTGTTTTTT. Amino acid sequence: CASSEEEGEHEKLFF.

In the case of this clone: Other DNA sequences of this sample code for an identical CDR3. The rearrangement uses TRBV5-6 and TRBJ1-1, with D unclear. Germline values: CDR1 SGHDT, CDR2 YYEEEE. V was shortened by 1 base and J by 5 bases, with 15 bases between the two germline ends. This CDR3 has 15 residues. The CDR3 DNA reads TGTGCCAGCAGCTTGCGCCCCCAGGAAGGAACTGAAGCTTTCTTT. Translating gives CASSLRPQEGTEAFF.

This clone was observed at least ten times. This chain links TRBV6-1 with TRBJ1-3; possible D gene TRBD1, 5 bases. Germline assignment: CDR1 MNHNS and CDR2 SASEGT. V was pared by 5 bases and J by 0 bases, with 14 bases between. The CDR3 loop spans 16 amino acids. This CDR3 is CASSPRDFNSGNTIYF. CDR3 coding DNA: TGTGCCAGCAGTCCTCGGGACTTCAACTCTGGAAACACCATATATTTT.

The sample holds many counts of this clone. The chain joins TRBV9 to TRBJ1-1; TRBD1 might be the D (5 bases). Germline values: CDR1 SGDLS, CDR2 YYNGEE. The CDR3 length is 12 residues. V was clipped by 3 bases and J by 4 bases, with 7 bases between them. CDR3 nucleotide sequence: TGTGCCAGCAGCGCTGGGGCCACTGAAGCTTTCTTT. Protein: CASSAGATEAFF.

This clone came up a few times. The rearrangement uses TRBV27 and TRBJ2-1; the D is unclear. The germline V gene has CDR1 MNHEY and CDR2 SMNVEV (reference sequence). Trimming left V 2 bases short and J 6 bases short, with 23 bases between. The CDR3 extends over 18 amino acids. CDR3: CASSLRQITYLGPNEQFF. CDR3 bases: TGTGCCAGCAGTTTACGACAAATCACATATCTGGGCCCCAATGAGCAGTTCTTC.

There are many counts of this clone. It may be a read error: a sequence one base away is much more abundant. CDR3 DNA: TGTGCCAGCAGTCCAGACCCAGGTCACTATGGCTACACCTTC. The encoded protein is CASSPDPGHYGYTF. The J gene is TRBJ1-2, the V gene TRBV27, with D unresolved. Germline-derived CDR1 and CDR2 are MNHEY and SMNVEV (reference sequence). V was pared by 5 bases and J by 3 bases, with 13 bases between. The CDR3 sequence is 14 residues long.

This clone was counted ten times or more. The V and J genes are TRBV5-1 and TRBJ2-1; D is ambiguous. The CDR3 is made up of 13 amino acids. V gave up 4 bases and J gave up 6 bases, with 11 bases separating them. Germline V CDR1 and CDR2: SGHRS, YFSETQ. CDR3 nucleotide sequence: TGCGCCAGCAGCGCGACTCCATCCAATGAGCAGTTCTTC. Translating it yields CASSATPSNEQFF. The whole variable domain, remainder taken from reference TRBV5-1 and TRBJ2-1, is KAGVTQTPRYLIKTRGQQVTLSCSPISGHRSVSWYQQTPGQGLQFLFEYFSETQRNKGNFPGRFSGRQFSNSRSEMNVSTLELGDSALYLCASSATPSNEQFFGPGTRLTVL.

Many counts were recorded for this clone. The CDR3 spells CASSPTDGGETTDTQYF. DNA for the CDR3: TGTGCCAGCAGCCCAACGGACGGTGGTGAAACCACAGATACGCAGTATTTT. The chain links TRBV3-1 to TRBJ2-3; unclear D gene. Germline-derived CDR1 and CDR2 are LGHDT and YNNKEL (reference sequence). CDR3 length equals 17 residues. Trimming cost V 4 bases and J 2 bases, with 19 bases left between them.

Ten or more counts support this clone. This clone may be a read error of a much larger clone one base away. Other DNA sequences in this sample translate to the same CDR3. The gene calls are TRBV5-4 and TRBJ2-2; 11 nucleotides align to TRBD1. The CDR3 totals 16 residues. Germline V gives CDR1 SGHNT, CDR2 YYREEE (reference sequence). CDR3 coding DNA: TGTGCCAGCAGCCTCCGGACAGGGGGCTACACCGGGGGGCTGTTTTTT. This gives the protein CASSLRTGGYTGGLFF.

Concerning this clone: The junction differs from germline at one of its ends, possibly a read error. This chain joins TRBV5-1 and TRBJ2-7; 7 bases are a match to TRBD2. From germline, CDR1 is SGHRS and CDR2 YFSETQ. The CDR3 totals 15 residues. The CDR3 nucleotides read TGCGCCAGCATCTTGGGTGCTAGCGGTATGGACGAGCAGTACTTC. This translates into CASILGASGMDEQYF. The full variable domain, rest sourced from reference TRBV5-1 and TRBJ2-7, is KAGVTQTPRYLIKTRGQQVTLSCSPISGHRSVSWYQQTPGQGLQFLFEYFSETQRNKGNFPGRFSGRQFSNSRSEMNVSTLELGDSALYLCASILGASGMDEQYFGPGTRLTVT.

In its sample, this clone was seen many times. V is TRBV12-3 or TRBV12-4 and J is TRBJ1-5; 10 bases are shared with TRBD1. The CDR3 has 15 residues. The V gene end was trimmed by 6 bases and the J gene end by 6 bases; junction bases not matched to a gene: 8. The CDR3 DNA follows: TGTGCCAGCAGGGCCGGGACAGGGGAAGGTCAGCCCCAGCATTTT. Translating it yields CASRAGTGEGQPQHF.

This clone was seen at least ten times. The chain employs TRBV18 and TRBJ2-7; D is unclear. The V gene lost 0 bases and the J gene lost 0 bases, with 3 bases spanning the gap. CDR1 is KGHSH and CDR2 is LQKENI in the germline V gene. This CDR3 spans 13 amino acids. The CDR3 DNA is TGTGCCAGCTCACCACCTAGCTCCTACGAGCAGTACTTC. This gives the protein CASSPPSSYEQYF.

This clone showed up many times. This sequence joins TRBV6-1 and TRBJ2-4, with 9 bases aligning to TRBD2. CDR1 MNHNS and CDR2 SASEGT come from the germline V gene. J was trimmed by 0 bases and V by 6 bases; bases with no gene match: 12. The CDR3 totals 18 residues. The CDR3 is CASSYYSSGALAKNIQYF. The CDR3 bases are TGTGCCAGCAGCTACTACTCTAGCGGGGCGCTAGCCAAAAACATTCAGTACTTC.

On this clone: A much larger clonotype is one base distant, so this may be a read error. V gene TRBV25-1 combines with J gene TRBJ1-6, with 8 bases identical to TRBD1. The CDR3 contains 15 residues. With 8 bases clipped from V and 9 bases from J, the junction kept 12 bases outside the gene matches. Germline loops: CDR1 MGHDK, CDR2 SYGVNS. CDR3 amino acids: CASRPRDRIVSPLHF. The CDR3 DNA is TGTGCCAGCCGACCCCGGGACAGGATCGTTTCACCCCTCCACTTT.

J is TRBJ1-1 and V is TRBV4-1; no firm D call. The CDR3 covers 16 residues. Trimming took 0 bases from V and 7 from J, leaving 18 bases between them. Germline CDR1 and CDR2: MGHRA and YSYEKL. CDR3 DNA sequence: TGCGCCAGCAGCCAAGAGAACTTGGGGTTCTCTGATGAAGCTTTCTTT. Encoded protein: CASSQENLGFSDEAFF.

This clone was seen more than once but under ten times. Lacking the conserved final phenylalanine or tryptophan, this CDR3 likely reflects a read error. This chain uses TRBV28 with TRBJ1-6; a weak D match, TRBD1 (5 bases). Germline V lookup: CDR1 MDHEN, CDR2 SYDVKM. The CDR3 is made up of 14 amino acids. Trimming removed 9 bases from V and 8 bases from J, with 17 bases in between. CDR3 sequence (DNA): TGTGCCAGAAGCCCGGGGACTGCCCATTCACCCCTCCACCTT. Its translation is CARSPGTAHSPLHL.

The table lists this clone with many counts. The CDR3 here is CASSVSSGRYNEQFF. For the CDR3, the DNA is TGCGCCAGCAGCGTCTCTAGCGGGAGGTACAATGAGCAGTTCTTC. The chain has TRBV5-1 and TRBJ2-1; TRBD2 matches 11 bases. Trimming cost V 4 bases and J 4 bases; bases outside gene matches: 4. CDR1 is SGHRS, CDR2 YFSETQ, per germline. The CDR3 runs to 15 residues.

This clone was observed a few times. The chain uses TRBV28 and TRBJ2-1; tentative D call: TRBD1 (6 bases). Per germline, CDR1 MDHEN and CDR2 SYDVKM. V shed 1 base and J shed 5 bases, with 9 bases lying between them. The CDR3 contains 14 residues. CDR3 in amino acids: CASSLSGTNNEQFF. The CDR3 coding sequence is TGTGCCAGCAGTTTATCTGGGACAAACAATGAGCAGTTCTTC.

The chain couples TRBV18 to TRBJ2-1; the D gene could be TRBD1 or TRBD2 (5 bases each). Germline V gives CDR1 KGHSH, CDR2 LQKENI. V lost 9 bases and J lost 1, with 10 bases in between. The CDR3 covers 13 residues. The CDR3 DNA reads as TGTGCCAGTACCGGGGCTTCCTACAATGAGCAGTTCTTC. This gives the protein CASTGASYNEQFF.